These 17 T cell receptor beta chains share one sample of origin, sequenced in a study of Siglec-9 on CD8 T cells in melanoma. Profiling relied on immunoSEQ multiplex PCR, and the TCRdb table lists in-frame clones only, not all of them. The sample contains over 30,000 clones, 80% to 85% of which appear only once. Sequencing input: Siglec-9- CD8+ T cells sorted from blood. These receptors came from a human donor in good health.

The table lists this clone with a count of one. This chain connects TRBV19 to TRBJ1-1; tentatively, D is TRBD1 (6 bases). Germline-derived CDR1 and CDR2 are LNHDA and SQIVND (reference sequence). This CDR3 region has 14 residues. V lost 5 bases to trimming and J lost 0 bases, with 10 bases between them. Here the CDR3 DNA reads TGTGCCAGTAGTGATGGACAGCTGAACACTGAAGCTTTCTTT. Amino acid sequence: CASSDGQLNTEAFF.

The chain links TRBV10-3 to TRBJ1-2, with D uncertain. Germline CDR1 reads ENHRY; CDR2 reads SYGVKD. V was cut by 0 bases and J by 1 base, with 15 bases left in between. The CDR3 extends over 17 amino acids. CDR3 DNA: TGTGCCATCAGTGAGTCGATCCAGGCCCCTCTTAACTATGGCTACACCTTC. Encoded protein: CAISESIQAPLNYGYTF.

V gene TRBV28 combines with J gene TRBJ2-7; tentatively, D is TRBD1 (5 bases). The V gene lost 5 bases and the J gene lost 4 bases, with 12 bases spanning the gap. Germline lookup yields CDR1 MDHEN and CDR2 SYDVKM. The CDR3 totals 13 residues. This chain's CDR3 is CASSPLTGYEQYF. In nucleotides, the CDR3 is TGTGCCAGCAGTCCTCTCACAGGTTACGAGCAGTACTTC.

This rearrangement joins TRBV10-2 to TRBJ2-7, with TRBD2 identical over 8 bases. This CDR3 region has 15 residues. V shed 10 bases and J 0 bases; nucleotides not matched to a gene: 11. Germline V gene lookup returns CDR1 WSHSY and CDR2 SAAADI. The chain's CDR3 is CATDGGGTSSYEQYF. CDR3 DNA: TGCGCCACCGATGGGGGCGGGACTAGCTCCTACGAGCAGTACTTC.

V usage is TRBV4-1 and J usage is TRBJ2-3; 9 nucleotides match TRBD2. Germline lookup yields CDR1 MGHRA and CDR2 YSYEKL. The length of the CDR3 is 15 residues. Trimming removed 0 bases from V and 5 bases from J; junction bases left unmatched: 3. CDR3 protein: CASSQDRTSVDTQYF. CDR3 in DNA: TGCGCCAGCAGCCAAGACAGGACTAGCGTAGATACGCAGTATTTT.

The chain is built from TRBV29-1 and TRBJ2-2, with unresolved D. Deletions cut 4 bases from V and 2 bases from J, with 8 bases between. Germline values: CDR1 SQVTM, CDR2 ANQGSEA. This CDR3 is 13 amino acids long. CDR3: CSVVGYNTGELFF. The DNA for the CDR3 is TGCAGCGTTGTTGGGTACAACACCGGGGAGCTGTTTTTT.

This clone was detected only once. V gene TRBV29-1 combines with J gene TRBJ2-1; a possible D gene is TRBD1 (6 bases). CDR3 length: 17 amino acids. Trimming stripped 1 base from V and 1 base from J, with 17 bases between. CDR1 SQVTM and CDR2 ANQGSEA come from the germline V gene. The DNA of the CDR3 is TGCAGCGTTGAAGGTGTGACAGGTAAAGGGTCCTACAATGAGCAGTTCTTC. Its translation is CSVEGVTGKGSYNEQFF.

V and J are TRBV28 and TRBJ2-1; TRBD2 matches 9 bases. This CDR3 is 14 amino acids long. J lost 5 bases, V lost 5 bases, and 4 bases had no gene match. Per the germline V gene, CDR1 is MDHEN and CDR2 is SYDVKM. The DNA of the CDR3 is TGTGCCAGCAGTAGCGGGGGGCCTCACAATGAGCAGTTCTTC. Amino acids: CASSSGGPHNEQFF.

This chain uses TRBV19 with TRBJ1-1; 9 bases line up with TRBD1. CDR1 is LNHDA, CDR2 SQIVND, per germline (reference sequence). This CDR3 contains 14 residues. The ends lost 4 bases at V and 5 bases at J; junction bases unmatched: 5. The CDR3 nucleotides are TGTGCCAGTAGTAAATGGACAGGGGTGACTGAAGCTTTCTTT. This sequence encodes CASSKWTGVTEAFF. The whole variable domain, filled in from reference TRBV19 and TRBJ1-1, reads DGGITQSPKYLFRKEGQNVTLSCEQNLNHDAMYWYRQDPGQGLRLIYYSQIVNDFQKGDIAEGYSVSREKKESFPLTVTSAQKNPTAFYLCASSKWTGVTEAFFGQGTRLTVV.

The chain has TRBV7-9 and TRBJ2-7; D is perhaps TRBD1 (6 bases). Germline V gene sequence: CDR1 SEHNR, CDR2 FQNEAQ (reference sequence). The CDR3 covers 13 residues. V was shortened by 5 bases and J by 3 bases, with 11 bases between the two germline ends. The CDR3 nucleotides read TGTGCCAGCAGCATTCAGGGGATCTACGAGCAGTACTTC. The encoded protein is CASSIQGIYEQYF.

The rearrangement joins TRBV5-1 to TRBJ2-5, with D perhaps TRBD1 (6 bases). Trimming stripped 4 bases from V and 5 bases from J, with 18 bases between. The CDR3 sequence is 15 residues long. In germline, CDR1 is SGHRS, CDR2 YFSETQ. The CDR3 is CASSRWDTLRETQYF. Here the CDR3 DNA reads TGCGCCAGCAGCCGATGGGACACCCTGCGGGAGACCCAGTACTTC.

V and J are TRBV28 and TRBJ2-3, with a tentative D call TRBD2 (6 bases). V lost 8 bases, J lost 1 base, and 25 bases lay in between. This CDR3 is 18 amino acids long. The germline V gene encodes CDR1 MDHEN and CDR2 SYDVKM. CDR3 sequence reads: CASESGLDLKTRTDTQYF. DNA for the CDR3: TGTGCCAGCGAGAGCGGGCTTGACCTAAAAACACGCACAGATACGCAGTATTTT.

V gene TRBV7-6 combines with J gene TRBJ2-3; 10 bases match TRBD2. Germline CDR1 is SGHVS and CDR2 is FNYEAQ. V was pared by 2 bases and J by 2 bases, with 4 bases of the junction left unmatched. The CDR3 runs 16 residues. The CDR3 region is CASSLWTSGPTDTQYF. The DNA for the CDR3 is TGTGCCAGCAGCTTATGGACTAGCGGCCCCACAGATACGCAGTATTTT.

V usage is TRBV18 and J usage is TRBJ2-7; TRBD1 is a possible D gene (5 bases). Deletions cut 2 bases from V and 3 bases from J, with 11 bases between. Germline V gene data show CDR1 as KGHSH and CDR2 as LQKENI. This CDR3 is 14 amino acids long. CDR3 DNA: TGTGCCAGCTCACCAGGGCAGGGTGACTACGAGCAGTACTTC. It codes for CASSPGQGDYEQYF.

This chain links TRBV28 with TRBJ2-5; TRBD1 matches 9 bases. The CDR3 is 14 amino acids. V trimming: 6 bases; J trimming: 4 bases; junction bases outside the gene matches: 6. Per the germline V gene, CDR1 is MDHEN and CDR2 is SYDVKM. CDR3 in amino acids: CASRIQGAGETQYF. The CDR3 DNA is TGTGCCAGCAGAATACAGGGGGCTGGAGAGACCCAGTACTTC.

The chain joins TRBV5-4 to TRBJ2-1, with 9 bases aligning to TRBD1. V gave up 3 bases and J gave up 7 bases; unmatched junction bases: 5. Germline CDR1 reads SGHNT; CDR2 reads YYREEE (reference sequence). This CDR3 region has 14 residues. For the CDR3, the DNA is TGTGCCAGCAGCTGGGGACAGGGTACGAATGAGCAGTTCTTC. Translated, it gives CASSWGQGTNEQFF.

V usage is TRBV6-1 and J usage is TRBJ1-2, with TRBD1 as a possible D gene (6 bases). Trimming removed 2 bases from V and 7 bases from J, with 17 bases in between. This CDR3 region has 15 residues. Germline CDR1 and CDR2: MNHNS and SASEGT. The CDR3 coding sequence is TGTGCCAGCAGTGAACCGGGACAAAACCCCCGTGGCTACACCTTC. Encoded protein: CASSEPGQNPRGYTF.